This is a list of T cell receptor beta chains from one sample in a study of cytomegalovirus exposure and HLA in healthy donors. TCRdb keeps only in-frame clones here, not all; method: immunoSEQ multiplex PCR. The sample has more than 60,000 clones; about 82% are singletons. Sequenced input: PBMCs. These receptors were obtained from a young woman in good health and CMV-seronegative. Both conserved end residues are part of each CDR3. A D gene is named only where the DNA matches it firmly. Where a row states a size, it is once, few, many or the class of an expanded clone; other rows omit it.

j_call: TRBJ1-2
d_call: -
clone_size: -
v_call: TRBV5-4
cdr3_nt: TGTGCCAGCAGCCTAAAATTCCAGGGGACCACATATGGCTACACCTTC
cdr3_aa: CASSLKFQGTTYGYTF

j_call: TRBJ2-3
d_call: TRBD2
clone_size: -
v_call: TRBV6-5
cdr3_nt: TGTGCCACAAGGCGGGGGATTAGCACAGATACGCAGTATTTT
cdr3_aa: CATRRGISTDTQYF

j_call: TRBJ2-7
d_call: -
clone_size: once
v_call: TRBV19
cdr3_nt: TGTGCCAGTAGCAGGGGACGAAAGTCCTACGAGCAGTACTTC
cdr3_aa: CASSRGRKSYEQYF

j_call: TRBJ2-5
d_call: TRBD1
clone_size: once
v_call: TRBV4-1
cdr3_nt: TGCGCCAGCAGCCAAACATCCGGGACAGAAGAGACCCAGTACTTC
cdr3_aa: CASSQTSGTEETQYF

j_call: TRBJ1-1
d_call: -
clone_size: -
v_call: TRBV5-1
cdr3_nt: TGCGCCAGCAGCTTGGGGAGTCAGGGAGAAGCTTTCTTT
cdr3_aa: CASSLGSQGEAFF

j_call: TRBJ2-1
d_call: -
clone_size: -
v_call: TRBV10-1
cdr3_nt: TGCGCCAGCAGTGAGTCCCAGGGGCGAACTAGAAATGAGCAGTTCTTC
cdr3_aa: CASSESQGRTRNEQFF

j_call: TRBJ2-5
d_call: TRBD2
clone_size: -
v_call: TRBV5-4
cdr3_nt: TGTGCCAGCAGCTCCAAGCGGGAGTACCAAGAGACCCAGTACTTC
cdr3_aa: CASSSKREYQETQYF

j_call: TRBJ1-6
d_call: -
clone_size: -
v_call: TRBV6-1
cdr3_nt: TGTGCCAGCAGAGAACAAGGAGGTTCTAATTCACCCCTCCACTTT
cdr3_aa: CASREQGGSNSPLHF

j_call: TRBJ2-7
d_call: -
clone_size: -
v_call: TRBV25-1
cdr3_nt: TGTGCCAGCACGGCGGATGCCTCCTACGAGCAGTACTTC
cdr3_aa: CASTADASYEQYF

j_call: TRBJ2-1
d_call: TRBD1
clone_size: -
v_call: TRBV29-1
cdr3_nt: TGCAGCGTTGTAGACGGGACAGGGGGAAATGAGCAGTTCTTC
cdr3_aa: CSVVDGTGGNEQFF

j_call: TRBJ2-1
d_call: TRBD1
clone_size: -
v_call: TRBV7-2
cdr3_nt: TGTGCCAGCAGCCCCTTGGACAGGGGATTAAGACAGTTCTTC
cdr3_aa: CASSPLDRGLRQFF

j_call: TRBJ2-4
d_call: -
clone_size: -
v_call: TRBV4-1
cdr3_nt: TGCGCCAGCAGCCAAGATCAGACTAGGGGAAGCATTCAGTACTTC
cdr3_aa: CASSQDQTRGSIQYF

j_call: TRBJ1-1
d_call: -
clone_size: -
v_call: TRBV5-1
cdr3_nt: TGCGCCAGCAGCTCCGGGGGGGCCTCTGGTGAAGCTTTCTTT
cdr3_aa: CASSSGGASGEAFF

j_call: TRBJ1-5
d_call: -
clone_size: -
v_call: TRBV4-3
cdr3_nt: TGCGCCAGCAGCCAGCGGAGGGATCAGCCCCAGCATTTT
cdr3_aa: CASSQRRDQPQHF

j_call: TRBJ2-2
d_call: TRBD2
clone_size: once
v_call: TRBV2
cdr3_nt: TGTGCCAGCAGTCGACTAGCGGGAGGTTCGGCCGGGGAGCTGTTTTTT
cdr3_aa: CASSRLAGGSAGELFF

j_call: TRBJ1-5
d_call: -
clone_size: -
v_call: TRBV29-1
cdr3_nt: TGCAGCGTTGGGGGCAGGGATCAGCCCCAGCATTTT
cdr3_aa: CSVGGRDQPQHF

j_call: TRBJ2-3
d_call: TRBD2
clone_size: -
v_call: TRBV13
cdr3_nt: TGTGCCAGCACCGTTGGAGCGGGGGCGACAGATACGCAGTATTTT
cdr3_aa: CASTVGAGATDTQYF

j_call: TRBJ2-7
d_call: -
clone_size: once
v_call: TRBV9
cdr3_nt: TGTGCCAGGCCTCGGGGTAACTCCTACGAGCAGTACTTC
cdr3_aa: CARPRGNSYEQYF

j_call: TRBJ2-7
d_call: -
clone_size: once
v_call: TRBV30
cdr3_nt: TGTGCCTGGAGTGTCAGGCAGGGGGGTTACGAGCAGTACTTC
cdr3_aa: CAWSVRQGGYEQYF

j_call: TRBJ2-7
d_call: -
clone_size: -
v_call: TRBV4-3
cdr3_nt: TGCGCCAGCAGCCAAGAGGAGGGCTACGAGCAGTACTTC
cdr3_aa: CASSQEEGYEQYF

j_call: TRBJ1-1
d_call: -
clone_size: -
v_call: TRBV19
cdr3_nt: TGTGCCAGTAGGGTACAGGGTTTGAACACTGAAGCTTTCTTT
cdr3_aa: CASRVQGLNTEAFF

j_call: TRBJ1-5
d_call: -
clone_size: -
v_call: TRBV29-1
cdr3_nt: TGCAGCGTTGAAGTAGGGACGGCCCAAGGGGGGCCCCAGCATTTT
cdr3_aa: CSVEVGTAQGGPQHF

j_call: TRBJ1-6
d_call: TRBD1
clone_size: -
v_call: TRBV6-5
cdr3_nt: TGTGCCAGCAGTTACTCGACAGGGCAGAAAAATTCACCCCTCCACTTT
cdr3_aa: CASSYSTGQKNSPLHF